One and the same sample provided the 3 T cell receptor beta chains below, sequenced in a study of cytomegalovirus exposure and HLA in healthy donors. Some clones are missing from TCRdb's copy, which holds only in-frame ones; the method was immunoSEQ multiplex PCR. The table shows roughly 220,000 clones, with under 95% occurring only once. The sequenced sample consisted of PBMCs. The receptors derive from a woman under 30 in good health and CMV-seronegative.

V is TRBV30 and J is TRBJ2-1; possible D gene TRBD1, 5 bases. Per the germline V gene, CDR1 is GTSNPN and CDR2 is SVGIG (reference sequence). Trimming took off 3 bases at V and 2 bases at J, with 11 bases between the two ends. The CDR3 totals 14 residues. Here the CDR3 reads CAWSHRSAYNEQFF. Here the CDR3 DNA reads TGTGCCTGGAGCCACAGGTCCGCCTACAATGAGCAGTTCTTC. Full variable domain (remainder filled in from reference TRBV30 and TRBJ2-1): SQTIHQWPATLVQPVGSPLSLECTVEGTSNPNLYWYRQAAGRGLQLLFYSVGIGQISSEVPQNLSASRPQDRQFILSSKKLLLSDSGFYLCAWSHRSAYNEQFFGPGTRLTVL.

The chain recombines TRBV29-1 with TRBJ2-1; the D gene is possibly TRBD1 (6 bases). V was clipped by 0 bases and J by 5 bases, with 11 bases between them. The germline V gene has CDR1 SQVTM and CDR2 ANQGSEA. CDR3 size: 14 residues. The CDR3 DNA is TGCAGCGTTGAAGATAGGGGACAAAACAATGAGCAGTTCTTC. It translates to CSVEDRGQNNEQFF.

The chain carries TRBV30 and TRBJ2-1, with D perhaps TRBD2 (5 bases). V lost 5 bases, J lost 0 bases, and 11 bases lay in between. The germline gives CDR1 GTSNPN, CDR2 SVGIG (reference sequence). The CDR3 spans 14 residues. This chain's CDR3 is CAWGRRSSYNEQFF. DNA for the CDR3: TGTGCCTGGGGACGGAGGAGCTCCTACAATGAGCAGTTCTTC.